The entry below describes one TCR beta chain. As yet, its antigen is unknown. These data belong to a study of cytomegalovirus exposure and HLA in healthy donors. With 5 bases clipped from V and 3 bases from J, the junction kept 8 bases outside the gene matches. From germline, CDR1 is SGHTA and CDR2 FQGNSA. This CDR3 region has 18 residues. Points from the study as a whole: For most TCR sequences rarity was the rule, although some public TCRs occurred in many donors. In an earlier analysis, in approximately 570 donors, most V segments appeared productive either ~90% or ~30% of the time.

The primer mix had 60 Vbeta and 13 Jbeta primers. Assay: immunoSEQ multiplex PCR; the TCRdb copy retains only in-frame clones and omits some. The top ten hold 2.5% to 4% of the sample, which has more than 100,000 clones, 66% seen once. Sequenced material: PBMCs. The V and J genes are TRBV7-2 and TRBJ2-2; TRBD2 matches at 14 bases. The receptor comes from a woman aged 45 to 65 in good health and CMV-seronegative. The CDR3 DNA follows: TGTGCCAGCAGCGCGGGACTAGCGGGGGTCGTGGACACCGGGGAGCTGTTTTTT. It is translated as CASSAGLAGVVDTGELFF.